This T cell receptor beta chain emerged from a study of technical replicates of blood from a handful of donors. Data came from immunoSEQ multiplex PCR; TCRdb stores just in-frame clones and leaves some out. The sample carries 70,000 to 90,000 clones, roughly 92% recorded once. This clone was seen just once. Germline assignment: CDR1 SQVTM and CDR2 ANQGSEA. The CDR3 runs 14 residues. The J segment lost 2 bases and the V segment lost 4 bases, leaving 8 bases of the junction unmatched. V and J are TRBV29-1 and TRBJ2-7; 7 nucleotides line up with TRBD2. This clonotype was obtained from a human donor in good health. Sequencing used T cells isolated from PBMCs. This CDR3 is CSVVYPSGTYEQYF. The CDR3 bases are TGCAGCGTTGTATATCCTAGCGGTACCTACGAGCAGTACTTC.